Each of the 3 T cell receptor beta chains below was sequenced from the same sample in a study of vaccination effects on CD4 cells after COVID-19. Sequencing in the ViraFEST assay came after antigen-specific CD4+ T cells had been expanded with viral peptide pools, which were used to stimulate PBMC. Subsequent to a culture period of 10 to 11 days, CD4+ T cells were isolated. BNT162b2 vaccine or mRNA-1273 vaccine was given to participants in two doses. These receptors' antigens are unknown. Measured with immunoSEQ multiplex PCR; TCRdb has only the in-frame clones, and not every one. This table has 20,000 to 30,000 clones, almost 80% appearing once. The sequencing here drew on CD4+ T cells from PBMCs cultured with SARS-CoV-2 spike peptides, taken after COVID-19 vaccination. Receptor source: a human donor who received a COVID-19 vaccine. Some clones in this sample may be carry-over from other donors' samples.

The chain carries TRBV18 and TRBJ1-3; D uncertain. V was clipped by 2 bases and J by 4 bases, with 9 bases between them. CDR3 size: 14 residues. Germline V CDR1 and CDR2: KGHSH, LQKENI. DNA for the CDR3: TGTGCCAGCTCACCAAACTTAGCCGGAAACACCATATATTTT. This sequence encodes CASSPNLAGNTIYF. Using reference TRBV18 and TRBJ1-3 for the parts outside the CDR3, the full variable domain is NAGVMQNPRHLVRRRGQEARLRCSPMKGHSHVYWYRQLPEEGLKFMVYLQKENIIDESGMPKERFSAEFPKEGPSILRIQQVVRGDSAAYFCASSPNLAGNTIYFGEGSWLTVV.

This chain links TRBV30 with TRBJ2-7; D is unresolved. The CDR3 is made up of 15 amino acids. Germline V gene sequence: CDR1 GTSNPN, CDR2 SVGIG (reference sequence). Trimming shortened V by 0 bases and J by 0 bases, and 12 bases separated the two germline ends. The CDR3 DNA is TGTGCCTGGAGTGTACGAGGTTCAAGCTCCTACGAGCAGTACGTC. It codes for CAWSVRGSSSYEQYV.

V gene TRBV6-1 combines with J gene TRBJ1-2; possible D gene TRBD1, 6 bases. The V end was cut by 1 base, the J end by 2 bases, with 20 bases between. The CDR3 is made up of 18 amino acids. Germline V gene lookup returns CDR1 MNHNS and CDR2 SASEGT. In DNA, the CDR3 is TGTGCCAGCAGTGAAGGGGGCCCTTTTGGACAGATGAACTATGGCTACACCTTC. Translation gives CASSEGGPFGQMNYGYTF.